Presented here are 27 T cell receptor beta chains from one specimen sequenced in a study of blood T cells in healthy people across ages. The authors ran a second PCR of about 6 to 12 cycles using a sample-barcoded 5' primer and a J-beta primer mix. MiXCR, run by TCRdb on the 5' RACE reads, gives a single entry per CDR3 protein. The profile covers over a million distinct CDR3 sequences, with 42% appearing a single time and 7.9% taken by the ten largest. Sample: blood. These receptors all come from a woman younger than 30 in good health.

Only a few counts were recorded for this clonotype. This rearrangement joins TRBV10-3 to TRBJ2-1, with 7 bases lining up with TRBD2. This CDR3 spans 13 amino acids. The germline CDR1 and CDR2 sequences are ENHRY and SYGVKD. Losses at the gene ends were 0 bases for V and 9 bases for J; bases not matched to a gene: 2. Written as DNA, the CDR3 is TGTGCCATCAGTGAGTCAATAGCGGGTGAGCAGTTCTTC. This sequence encodes CAISESIAGEQFF.

The chain has TRBV3-1 and TRBJ1-4; the D is unclear. The V and J ends lost 0 bases and 2 bases respectively, with 10 bases between them. CDR1 and CDR2 from the germline V gene are LGHDT and YNNKEL (reference sequence). This CDR3 has 16 amino acids. The CDR3 region has the DNA TGTGCCAGCAGCCAAGATATCAGGTCGACTAATGAAAAACTGTTTTTT. It is translated as CASSQDIRSTNEKLFF.

V and J are TRBV10-3 and TRBJ1-1; 10 nucleotides line up with TRBD1. Trimming cost V 7 bases and J 6 bases; bases outside gene matches: 5. CDR1 ENHRY and CDR2 SYGVKD come from the germline V gene. The CDR3 has 13 residues. CDR3 nucleotides: TGTGCCATCACTCCAGGACAGGGGGCTGAAGCTTTCTTT. Translation: CAITPGQGAEAFF.

This clonotype came up a few times. This chain links TRBV27 with TRBJ2-1; tentatively, D is TRBD1 (5 bases). From germline, CDR1 is MNHEY and CDR2 SMNVEV (reference sequence). Trimming took off 7 bases at V and 2 bases at J, with 12 bases between the two ends. This CDR3 contains 14 residues. The DNA for the CDR3 is TGTGCCAGCAAGAAGGGGCAGACCTACAATGAGCAGTTCTTC. The encoded protein is CASKKGQTYNEQFF.

CDR3 sequence reads: CASSDGGAKNIQYF. CDR3 nucleotide sequence: TGCGCCAGCAGTGACGGGGGGGCCAAAAACATTCAGTACTTC. The chain employs TRBV10-1 and TRBJ2-4, with TRBD2 matching 7 bases. The germline V gene has CDR1 WNHNN and CDR2 SYGVQD (reference sequence). The CDR3 is 14 residues long. V shed 3 bases, J shed 1 base, and the junction held 0 bases outside the gene matches.

The rearrangement links TRBV21-1 to TRBJ2-1; TRBD1, the D gene given by the table, was not confirmed from the DNA. TRBV21-1 is a pseudogene. The CDR3 loop spans 21 amino acids. The CDR3 region is CASSKVRGRGLVKGDLNEQFF. The CDR3 nucleotides read TGTGCCAGCAGCAAAGTCCGGGGCAGGGGGCTAGTTAAAGGGGACCTTAATGAGCAGTTCTTC.

CDR3 in amino acids: CASSFRGPMGDTQYF. CDR3 nucleotides: TGTGCCAGCAGCTTTAGGGGGCCTATGGGAGATACGCAGTATTTT. The chain combines TRBV7-2 with TRBJ2-3; 7 bases align to TRBD1. This CDR3 has 15 residues. The germline CDR1 and CDR2 sequences are SGHTA and FQGNSA. V dropped 3 bases and J dropped 5; count of bases not matched to a gene: 8.

The J gene is TRBJ2-3, the V gene TRBV7-9, with D tentatively TRBD2 (5 bases). The germline V gene encodes CDR1 SEHNR and CDR2 FQNEAQ (reference sequence). Trimming pared 2 bases from V and 0 bases from J, leaving 24 bases between. The CDR3 runs to 20 residues. CDR3 in amino acids: CASSLYIGPGRTASTDTQYF. CDR3 DNA sequence: TGTGCCAGCAGCTTATATATCGGTCCGGGAAGAACCGCGAGCACAGATACGCAGTATTTT.

This clonotype has at least ten counts. J is TRBJ2-5 and V is TRBV10-3; D not certain. Trimming took 6 bases from V and 5 from J, leaving 16 bases between them. This CDR3 has 14 residues. Germline lookup yields CDR1 ENHRY and CDR2 SYGVKD. As DNA, the CDR3 is TGTGCCATCAGAGAGGTGGGGTTCAAGGAGACCCAGTACTTC. It encodes CAIREVGFKETQYF.

V gene TRBV5-1 combines with J gene TRBJ2-1, with unresolved D. V lost 7 bases to trimming and J lost 7 bases, with 24 bases between them. CDR3 size: 16 residues. From germline, CDR1 is SGHRS and CDR2 YFSETQ. The CDR3 region is CASYLEPGASGNEQFF. CDR3 sequence (DNA): TGCGCCAGCTACCTCGAACCAGGAGCCTCAGGTAATGAGCAGTTCTTC.

The rearrangement links TRBV12-3 or TRBV12-4 to TRBJ2-3, with 8 bases lining up with TRBD2. The CDR3 has 17 residues. The J segment lost 0 bases and the V segment lost 6 bases, leaving 11 bases of the junction unmatched. The chain's CDR3 is CASSSPGREVSTDTQYF. In DNA, the CDR3 is TGTGCCAGCAGCTCGCCCGGGCGGGAGGTTAGCACAGATACGCAGTATTTT.

This chain connects TRBV20-1 to TRBJ2-4, with 11 bases identical to TRBD1. The CDR3 is 20 amino acids. The V segment lost 0 bases and the J segment 4 bases; nucleotides outside the gene matches: 17. Germline V gene data show CDR1 as DFQATT and CDR2 as SNEGSKA (reference sequence). CDR3 residues: CSARDSPTGTGGRGKNIQYF. For the CDR3, the DNA is TGCAGTGCTAGAGATTCCCCTACCGGGACAGGGGGTAGGGGTAAAAACATTCAGTACTTC.

V gene TRBV7-9 combines with J gene TRBJ2-4, with 10 bases matching TRBD2. TRBJ2-7 matches the DNA end more closely, so the J call is doubtful. CDR1 and CDR2 (germline): SEHNR, FQNEAQ (reference sequence). CDR3 length equals 17 residues. Written as DNA, the CDR3 is TGTGCCAGCAGCTTAGTTGCTAGCGGGGGTCCCTCCTACGAGCAGTACTTC. It specifies CASSLVASGGPSYEQYF.

In its sample, this clonotype was seen a few times. CDR3: CSVEGTVKNIQYF. CDR3 nucleotide sequence: TGCAGTGTGGAGGGTACGGTCAAAAACATTCAGTACTTC. This chain connects TRBV20-1 to TRBJ2-4; D is perhaps TRBD2 (6 bases). Trimming pared 7 bases from V and 3 bases from J, leaving 13 bases between. Germline V CDR1 and CDR2: DFQATT, SNEGSKA (reference sequence). CDR3 length equals 13 residues.

A single count supports this clonotype. This rearrangement joins TRBV3-1 to TRBJ2-1; TRBD2 is a possible D gene (7 bases). The CDR3 is 15 residues long. The V end lost 4 bases, the J end lost 9 bases, and 19 bases lay between the germline ends. CDR1 LGHDT and CDR2 YNNKEL come from the germline V gene (reference sequence). The CDR3 region is CASSLRGGRLGEQFF. CDR3 DNA sequence: TGTGCCAGCAGCCTAAGGGGGGGGAGGTTAGGTGAGCAGTTCTTC.

The chain employs TRBV9 and TRBJ1-2, with D tentatively TRBD1 (5 bases). The CDR3 contains 15 residues. Germline assignment: CDR1 SGDLS and CDR2 YYNGEE. V gave up 4 bases and J gave up 0 bases, with 13 bases separating them. DNA for the CDR3: TGTGCCAGCAGCCCCAATCTGGGACCTAACTATGGCTACACCTTC. Translating it yields CASSPNLGPNYGYTF.

The V and J genes are TRBV5-6 and TRBJ2-7; D gene ambiguous. Looked up from germline, CDR1 is SGHDT and CDR2 is YYEEEE. The V gene lost 3 bases and the J gene lost 2 bases, with 15 bases spanning the gap. The CDR3 length is 15 residues. The CDR3 DNA sequence: TGTGCCAGCAGCTCACCTAAGAAGAGCGCCTACGAGCAGTACTTC. Amino acids: CASSSPKKSAYEQYF.

V and J are TRBV5-1 and TRBJ2-7; TRBD2 matches at 7 bases. Gene TRBJ2-5 matches the end of the DNA better, so the J call may be wrong. Germline CDR1 is SGHRS and CDR2 is YFSETQ. The CDR3 consists of 17 residues. The CDR3: CASSLRASGPLVETQYF. CDR3 nucleotide sequence: TGCGCCAGCAGCTTGAGGGCTAGCGGCCCGCTGGTGGAGACCCAGTACTTC.

This clonotype was counted a few times. The chain combines TRBV11-2 with TRBJ2-7; the match to TRBD2 covers 7 bases. V dropped 3 bases and J dropped 6; count of bases not matched to a gene: 23. CDR3 length equals 19 residues. The germline gives CDR1 SGHAT, CDR2 FQNNGV. The CDR3 sequence: CASSLAGVWGTLRAGEQYF. In DNA form, the CDR3 reads TGTGCCAGCAGCTTGGCGGGGGTATGGGGAACTCTACGAGCAGGCGAGCAGTACTTC.

This clonotype was picked up one time. The chain links TRBV10-3 to TRBJ2-6, with TRBD2 as a possible D gene (5 bases). The V and J ends lost 10 bases and 2 bases respectively, with 12 bases between them. The CDR3 sequence is 14 residues long. Germline assignment: CDR1 ENHRY and CDR2 SYGVKD. CDR3 protein: CATRTGTGANVLTF. The DNA for the CDR3 is TGTGCCACCAGAACCGGGACTGGGGCCAACGTCCTGACTTTC.

In this sample, this clonotype turned up once. V and J are TRBV7-8 and TRBJ2-5, with D tentatively TRBD2 (6 bases). V lost 5 bases to trimming and J lost 5 bases, with 15 bases between them. The CDR3 runs 14 residues. In germline, CDR1 is SGHVS, CDR2 FQNEAQ. CDR3 in DNA: TGTGCCAGCAGCCCGGGTGGGACTCCGGAGACCCAGTACTTC. Translating it yields CASSPGGTPETQYF.

The chain combines TRBV19 with TRBJ2-1; 10 bases agree with TRBD1. The germline V gene encodes CDR1 LNHDA and CDR2 SQIVND (reference sequence). The CDR3 is 16 amino acids. J was trimmed by 6 bases and V by 5 bases; bases with no gene match: 10. The chain's CDR3 is CASSQQTGGLGNEQFF. DNA for the CDR3: TGTGCCAGTAGTCAACAGACAGGGGGCCTGGGCAATGAGCAGTTCTTC. The entire variable domain, with the rest obtained from reference TRBV19 and TRBJ2-1, is as follows: DGGITQSPKYLFRKEGQNVTLSCEQNLNHDAMYWYRQDPGQGLRLIYYSQIVNDFQKGDIAEGYSVSREKKESFPLTVTSAQKNPTAFYLCASSQQTGGLGNEQFFGPGTRLTVL.

Concerning this clonotype itself: A junction boundary mismatches the germline segment, possibly from a read error. The chain recombines TRBV3-1 with TRBJ2-6; D possibly corresponds to TRBD1 (7 bases). This CDR3 is 16 amino acids long. Germline V gene lookup returns CDR1 LGHDT and CDR2 YNNKEL (reference sequence). The CDR3 region is CASSPRDSSRANVLTF. CDR3 bases: TGTGCCAGCAGCCCGCGGGACAGCTCTAGGGCCAACGTCCTGACTTTC. The complete variable domain, with remaining parts taken from reference TRBV3-1 and TRBJ2-6, reads DTAVSQTPKYLVTQMGNDKSIKCEQNLGHDTMYWYKQDSKKFLKIMFSYNNKELIINETVPNRFSPKSPDKAHLNLHINSLELGDSAVYFCASSPRDSSRANVLTFGAGSRLTVL.

This clonotype appeared a few times. The rearrangement links TRBV2 to TRBJ2-7; D is undetermined. The V and J ends lost 4 bases and 3 bases respectively, with 10 bases between them. CDR3 length: 13 amino acids. Germline lookup yields CDR1 SNHLY and CDR2 FYNNEI. CDR3 in amino acids: CASSGRTLYEQYF. For the CDR3, the DNA is TGTGCCAGCAGTGGCAGGACCCTCTACGAGCAGTACTTC.

This clonotype showed up just a few times. V usage is TRBV28 and J usage is TRBJ1-2; 7 bases are a match to TRBD1. Germline V lookup: CDR1 MDHEN, CDR2 SYDVKM. The V and J ends lost 4 bases and 4 bases, in that order; junction bases with no gene match: 9. The CDR3 spans 15 residues. The CDR3 loop is CASSSTLGQIYGYTF. The CDR3 DNA sequence: TGTGCCAGCAGTTCCACCTTGGGACAGATCTATGGCTACACCTTC.

This rearrangement joins TRBV11-2 to TRBJ1-2; D remains ambiguous. The V gene lost 4 bases and the J gene lost 4 bases, with 10 bases spanning the gap. The CDR3 is made up of 13 amino acids. Germline V gene data show CDR1 as SGHAT and CDR2 as FQNNGV. The CDR3 nucleotides read TGTGCCAGCAGCTCAGCACAGTCCTATGGCTACACCTTC. Translated: CASSSAQSYGYTF.

This chain uses TRBV7-2 with TRBJ1-6; D perhaps matches TRBD1 (5 bases). The germline gives CDR1 SGHTA, CDR2 FQGNSA. The CDR3 contains 15 residues. The V end lost 6 bases, the J end lost 4 bases, and 13 bases lay between the germline ends. CDR3 residues: CASSPLDKYNSPLHF. The CDR3 DNA follows: TGTGCCAGCAGTCCCCTGGACAAATATAATTCACCCCTCCACTTT.